Sequencing of this T cell receptor beta chain was carried out in a study of T cell repertoires in cytomegalovirus infection. Study overall: Selected CMV epitopes included recently identified HLA-C-restricted ones as well as well-studied HLA-B-restricted ones. Evidence of both CMV infection and a matching HLA type came from public TCR beta signatures.

Findings and caveats of the study: There were HLA-C-restricted CMV-specific TCR beta clonotypes dominating the ex vivo response.

Germline V CDR1 and CDR2: MNHEY, SMNVEV (reference sequence). CDR3 size: 15 residues. V gave up 5 bases and J gave up 4 bases, with 17 bases separating them. Remarks on this clonotype: As yet, its antigen is unknown.

TCRdb re-called the reads with MiXCR, one entry per CDR3 protein. The sample lists about 920,000 distinct CDR3 sequences, less than 35% seen once, with over 11% in the top ten. The chain has TRBV27 and TRBJ1-1; D possibly corresponds to TRBD1 (5 bases). The specimen comprised cultured CD8+ T cells from PBMCs, sampled from culture after CMV antigen stimulation. The sequence was collected from a human donor in good health (CMV status not recorded). Some clones in this sample may be carry-over from other donors' samples. CDR3 in amino acids: CASSPLAGSATEAFF. CDR3 nucleotide sequence: TGTGCCAGCAGTCCCCTCGCAGGGAGTGCCACTGAAGCTTTCTTT.